These T cell receptor beta chains were read from a single sample in a study of T cells after posttransplantation cyclophosphamide. Clones were read by immunoSEQ multiplex PCR, and TCRdb kept only the in-frame ones, dropping some. There are over 35,000 clones in the sample, none observed a single time. The sequencing sample was made of PBMCs. The receptors stem from a man between 40 and 49 years old in good health, CMV-negative, and a related stem cell transplant donor. The CDR3 runs from the conserved cysteine through the conserved F or W. Fields, in order: D gene, clone size, V gene, J gene, CDR3 protein, CDR3 DNA. D genes are given only for firm matches. A clone size is listed for some rows: how often the clone was seen (once, few, many), or a class if it is expanded.

.	many	TRBV6-5	TRBJ1-5	CASAKKGMNQPQHF	TGTGCCAGCGCCAAAAAGGGGATGAATCAGCCCCAGCATTTT
TRBD1	.	TRBV6-1	TRBJ2-7	CASSEGQGAIYEQYF	TGTGCCAGCAGTGAAGGCCAGGGGGCTATTTACGAGCAGTACTTC
TRBD1	many	TRBV6-4	TRBJ1-3	CASSELGTGRSGNTIYF	TGTGCCAGCAGTGAACTCGGGACAGGGCGTTCTGGAAACACCATATATTTT
.	many	TRBV14	TRBJ1-1	CASSQRGGTRGRGFSEAFF	TGTGCCAGCAGCCAAAGGGGGGGGACAAGGGGACGGGGGTTCTCCGAAGCTTTCTTT
TRBD1	few	TRBV13	TRBJ1-2	CASSSRDRDFSYTF	TGTGCCAGCAGCTCCCGGGACAGGGACTTTAGCTACACCTTC
.	many	TRBV15	TRBJ2-1	CATSRVSGVDNEQFF	TGTGCCACCAGCAGAGTTTCGGGAGTGGACAATGAGCAGTTCTTC
TRBD1	.	TRBV18	TRBJ1-5	CASSQDRGHQPQHF	TGTGCCAGCTCACAGGACAGGGGTCATCAGCCCCAGCATTTT
.	few	TRBV7-9	TRBJ2-1	CASSLVQGSEQFF	TGTGCCAGCAGCTTGGTGCAGGGGAGTGAGCAGTTCTTC
.	many	TRBV19	TRBJ1-6	CASSKTGGGIMDSPLHF	TGTGCCAGTAGTAAAACTGGGGGAGGGATTATGGATTCACCCCTCCACTTT
TRBD1	.	TRBV7-6	TRBJ2-1	CASSSRQGAKDNEQFF	TGTGCCAGCAGCTCCCGACAGGGGGCAAAGGACAATGAGCAGTTCTTC
.	many	TRBV4-3	TRBJ2-1	CASSQNLYNEQFF	TGCGCCAGCAGCCAAAATTTATACAATGAGCAGTTCTTC
.	many	TRBV4-1	TRBJ2-2	CASSQFSGELFF	TGCGCCAGCAGCCAATTTTCGGGGGAGCTGTTTTTT
.	few	TRBV11-3	TRBJ2-7	CASSSPPGYEQYF	TGTGCCAGCAGCTCCCCCCCCGGCTACGAGCAGTACTTC
TRBD2	many	TRBV13	TRBJ2-1	CASSWTSGGSFYNEQFF	TGTGCCAGCAGCTGGACTAGCGGGGGCTCTTTCTACAATGAGCAGTTCTTC
TRBD1	many	TRBV7-3	TRBJ2-7	CASSPGTGRLYEQYF	TGTGCCAGCAGCCCCGGGACAGGGAGACTCTACGAGCAGTACTTC
TRBD2	few	TRBV27	TRBJ2-3	CASSESGIGTDTQYF	TGTGCCAGCAGTGAAAGCGGGATAGGAACAGATACGCAGTATTTT
.	many	TRBV27	TRBJ2-1	CASSLRGNEQFF	TGTGCCAGCAGCCTAAGAGGGAATGAGCAGTTCTTC
.	many	TRBV9	TRBJ2-2	CASSVLTGELFF	TGTGCCAGCAGCGTACTCACCGGGGAGCTGTTTTTT
.	many	TRBV5-1	TRBJ1-3	CASSLGQQGNTIYF	TGCGCCAGCAGCTTGGGGCAACAAGGAAACACCATATATTTT
TRBD1	.	TRBV9	TRBJ1-3	CASSASGQGGNTIYF	TGTGCCAGCAGCGCCTCGGGACAGGGGGGAAACACCATATATTTT
TRBD1	many	TRBV6-6	TRBJ1-4	CASSGTVGEKLFF	TGTGCCAGCAGCGGGACAGTAGGAGAAAAACTGTTTTTT
.	few	TRBV6-5	TRBJ1-2	CASSYNRDNYGYTF	TGTGCCAGCAGCTATAACAGGGATAACTATGGCTACACCTTC
.	many	TRBV5-1	TRBJ2-1	CASSLGRDEQFF	TGCGCCAGCAGCTTAGGTCGGGATGAGCAGTTCTTC
TRBD1	many	TRBV19	TRBJ2-7	CASSLQSGTGVNEQYF	TGTGCCAGTAGTCTGCAGTCCGGGACAGGGGTTAACGAGCAGTACTTC
.	many	TRBV6-1	TRBJ2-2	CARRNGVTGELFF	TGTGCCAGGAGAAACGGGGTAACCGGGGAGCTGTTTTTT
.	many	TRBV27	TRBJ1-5	CASSLSPFNQPQHF	TGTGCCAGCAGTTTATCCCCTTTCAATCAGCCCCAGCATTTT
TRBD1	many	TRBV19	TRBJ1-2	CASSPQGRVNYGYTF	TGTGCCAGTAGTCCACAGGGGCGGGTTAACTATGGCTACACCTTC
.	many	TRBV4-1	TRBJ2-1	CASSQVQSRRERDNEQFF	TGCGCCAGCAGCCAAGTTCAGAGCCGCCGGGAGAGGGACAATGAGCAGTTCTTC
.	many	TRBV6-6	TRBJ2-3	CASSSGRRAPDTQYF	TGTGCCAGCAGTTCTGGACGCAGGGCCCCAGATACGCAGTATTTT
.	many	TRBV13	TRBJ1-1	CASSLRQSTNTEAFF	TGTGCCAGCAGCTTACGACAGTCCACGAACACTGAAGCTTTCTTT
.	.	TRBV9	TRBJ2-1	CASSVSLTGWNEQFF	TGTGCCAGCAGCGTAAGTTTAACAGGGTGGAATGAGCAGTTCTTC
TRBD2	many	TRBV4-3	TRBJ2-1	CASSPGTSGRNEQFF	TGCGCCAGCAGCCCCGGGACTAGCGGTCGTAATGAGCAGTTCTTC
.	many	TRBV15	TRBJ1-4	CATSPGVGGTNEKLFF	TGTGCCACCTCGCCGGGGGTAGGTGGAACTAATGAAAAACTGTTTTTT
TRBD1	many	TRBV7-2	TRBJ1-3	CASSLAQGAGNTIYF	TGTGCCAGCAGCTTAGCGCAGGGGGCCGGAAACACCATATATTTT
TRBD2	many	TRBV7-2	TRBJ2-1	CASRSGTSGKRKQFF	TGTGCCAGCAGAAGCGGGACTAGCGGGAAAAGGAAGCAGTTCTTC
.	many	TRBV10-3	TRBJ2-5	CAISESMGRGRLETQYF	TGTGCCATCAGTGAGTCGATGGGCAGGGGAAGGTTGGAGACCCAGTACTTC
.	many	TRBV7-9	TRBJ1-2	CAITDGYTF	TGTGCCATCACTGATGGCTACACCTTC
TRBD1	many	TRBV27	TRBJ1-1	CASSSPRTGMNTEAFF	TGTGCCAGCAGCTCACCCCGGACAGGGATGAACACTGAAGCTTTCTTT
TRBD1	many	TRBV11-2	TRBJ2-5	CASSPLQGAGETQYF	TGTGCCAGCAGTCCACTACAGGGGGCGGGAGAGACCCAGTACTTC
TRBD1	many	TRBV7-3	TRBJ2-2	CASSPGTGNTGELFF	TGTGCCAGCAGCCCCGGGACAGGCAACACCGGGGAGCTGTTTTTT
TRBD1	few	TRBV7-2	TRBJ1-2	CASSLRQGSPNYGYTF	TGTGCCAGCAGCTTAAGACAGGGGTCCCCGAACTATGGCTACACCTTC